This TCR beta chain is drawn from a study of blood T cell repertoires in COVID-19. This clone was picked up one time. Libraries were prepared by immunoSEQ multiplex PCR; TCRdb keeps only in-frame clonotypes and omits some of them. The sample shows hundreds of thousands of clones, more than 75% of them seen only once. Looked up from germline, CDR1 is KGHDR and CDR2 is SFDVKD. Trimming shortened V by 0 bases and J by 4 bases, and 8 bases separated the two germline ends. The CDR3 runs 14 residues. This sequence joins TRBV24-1 and TRBJ1-2; D ambiguous. The sequencing sample was made of peripheral blood. This TCR was sampled from a woman younger than 30 who had recovered from COVID-19. Here the CDR3 DNA reads TGTGCCACCAGTGATTTGGAGGGAGGCTATGGCTACACCTTC. Its protein product is CATSDLEGGYGYTF.